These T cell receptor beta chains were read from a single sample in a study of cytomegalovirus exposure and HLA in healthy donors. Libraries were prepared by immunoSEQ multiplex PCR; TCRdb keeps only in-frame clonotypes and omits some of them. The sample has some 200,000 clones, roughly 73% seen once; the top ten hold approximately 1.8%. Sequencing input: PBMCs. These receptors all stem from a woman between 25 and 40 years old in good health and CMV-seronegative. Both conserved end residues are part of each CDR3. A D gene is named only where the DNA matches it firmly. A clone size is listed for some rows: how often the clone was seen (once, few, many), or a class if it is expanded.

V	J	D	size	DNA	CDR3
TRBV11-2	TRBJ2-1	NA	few	TGTGCCAGCAGCCTCGTCGGGGGGCCCTACAATGAGCAGTTCTTC	CASSLVGGPYNEQFF
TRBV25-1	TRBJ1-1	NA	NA	TGTGCCAGCAGTGAACGTACGGACTGGACCAAAGCTTTCTTT	CASSERTDWTKAFF
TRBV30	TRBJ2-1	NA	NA	TGTGCCTGGAGTGTGCTGGTGTCGGGCGGGGAGCAGTTCTTC	CAWSVLVSGGEQFF
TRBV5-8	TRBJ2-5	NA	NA	TGTGCCAGCAGCTTAGACAGCCAAGAGACCCAGTACTTC	CASSLDSQETQYF
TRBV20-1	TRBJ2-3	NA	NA	TGCAGTGCTAGGGCCACAGATACGCAGTATTTT	CSARATDTQYF
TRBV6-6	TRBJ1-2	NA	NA	TGTGCCAGCATGCTGACAGTTTATGGCTACACCTTC	CASMLTVYGYTF
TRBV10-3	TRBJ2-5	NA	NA	TGTGCCATCAGTGAGCAGGGGGGCCGTTGGGAGACCCAGTACTTC	CAISEQGGRWETQYF
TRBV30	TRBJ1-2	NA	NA	TGTGCCTGGAGTGCAGGGTTTGGGGCCTATCCTGGGGCGTATGGCTACACCTTC	CAWSAGFGAYPGAYGYTF
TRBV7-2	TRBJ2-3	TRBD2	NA	TGTGCCAGCAGCTTAGTTAGCGGGGGGGCTTCAGATACGCAGTATTTT	CASSLVSGGASDTQYF
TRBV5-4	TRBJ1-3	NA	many	TGTGCCAGCAGCCCCGGGACTCCTTCTGGAAACACCATATATTTT	CASSPGTPSGNTIYF
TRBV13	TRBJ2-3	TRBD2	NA	TGTGCCAGCAGCTTAAGTCTAGCGGAGAGCACAGATACGCAGTATTTT	CASSLSLAESTDTQYF
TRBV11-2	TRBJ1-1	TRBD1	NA	TGTGCCAGCAGCTTCATACAGGGGGGGGCAATGAACACTGAAGCTTTCTTT	CASSFIQGGAMNTEAFF
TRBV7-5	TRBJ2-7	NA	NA	TGTGTCAGAAGCCCCCTGTGGCGACCGACAGGGGGAATCGAGCAGTACTTC	CVRSPLWRPTGGIEQYF
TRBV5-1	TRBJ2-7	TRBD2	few	TGCGCCAGCAGCTTCTACCCGGGGGGCTACGAGCAGTACTTC	CASSFYPGGYEQYF
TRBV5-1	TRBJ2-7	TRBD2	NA	TGCGCCAGCAAGGTGGGGGGGAACAAATACGAGCAGTACTTC	CASKVGGNKYEQYF
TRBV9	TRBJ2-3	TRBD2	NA	TGTGCCAGCAGCGTAGGACTAGCGGGGGTCACAGATACGCAGTATTTT	CASSVGLAGVTDTQYF
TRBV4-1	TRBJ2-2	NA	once	TGCGCCAGCAGCCAACATCCTACAGGGACCGGGGAGCTGTTTTTT	CASSQHPTGTGELFF
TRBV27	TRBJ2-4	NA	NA	TGTGCCAGCAGTTCGGGACTAGCCAAAAACATTCAGTACTTC	CASSSGLAKNIQYF
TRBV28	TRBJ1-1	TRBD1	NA	TGTGCCAGCAGTTTATGGGGGACAGGGGACAACACTGAAGCTTTCTTT	CASSLWGTGDNTEAFF
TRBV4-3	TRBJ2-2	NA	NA	TGCGCCAGCAGCCAAGATAAAAGCGTCTGGGAGCTGTTTTTT	CASSQDKSVWELFF
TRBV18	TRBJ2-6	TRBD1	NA	TGTGCCAGCTCACCCGCTGGACAGGCAGCTGGGGCCAACGTCCTGACTTTC	CASSPAGQAAGANVLTF
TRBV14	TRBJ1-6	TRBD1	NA	TGTGCCAGCAGCGCAACGGGACAGGGAGAACCACCCCTCCACTTT	CASSATGQGEPPLHF
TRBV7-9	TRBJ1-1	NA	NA	TGTGCCAGCAGCTTGGGACAGAACACTGAAGCTTTCTTT	CASSLGQNTEAFF
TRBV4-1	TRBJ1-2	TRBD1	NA	TGCGCCAGCAGTCACAGGGGACTGGGGTATGGCTACACCTTC	CASSHRGLGYGYTF
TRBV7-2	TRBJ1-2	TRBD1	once	TGTGCCAGCAGCTTAAGACAGGGCACTGGGTCCACCTTC	CASSLRQGTGSTF
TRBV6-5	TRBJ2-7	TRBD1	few	TGTGCCAGCAGTTATTACTCCGGGACAGGGGCCAACGAGCAGTACTTC	CASSYYSGTGANEQYF
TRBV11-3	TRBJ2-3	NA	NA	TGTGCCAGCAGCATAGGGGCAACCCGGTCGGATACGCAGTATTTT	CASSIGATRSDTQYF
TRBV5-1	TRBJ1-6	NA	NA	TGCGCCAGCGGATCCGGGACCTATAATTCACCCCTCCACTTT	CASGSGTYNSPLHF
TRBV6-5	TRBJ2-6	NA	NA	TGTGCCAGCAGTTATTCCCCCCTCTCTGGGGCCAACGTCCTGACTTTC	CASSYSPLSGANVLTF
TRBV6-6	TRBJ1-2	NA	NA	TGTGCCAGCAGCAAAGACAGGCTCTATGGCTACACCTTC	CASSKDRLYGYTF
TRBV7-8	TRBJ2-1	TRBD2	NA	TGTGCCAGCAGCTTGTTAGGACTAGCGGATTACAATGAGCAGTTCTTC	CASSLLGLADYNEQFF
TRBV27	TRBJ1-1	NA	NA	TGTGCCACCCACAGAACAGTGAACACTGAAGCTTTCTTT	CATHRTVNTEAFF
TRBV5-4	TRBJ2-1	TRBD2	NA	TGTGCCAGCAGCTTGGAGGCGGGGGACTCCTACAATGAGCAGTTCTTC	CASSLEAGDSYNEQFF
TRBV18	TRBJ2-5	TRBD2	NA	TGTGCCAGCTCCCGAAGCGGGAGAGAGACCCAGTACTTC	CASSRSGRETQYF
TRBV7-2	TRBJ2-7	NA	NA	TGTGCCAGCAGCCCAAGTCGGAGCTCCTACGAGCAGTACTTC	CASSPSRSSYEQYF
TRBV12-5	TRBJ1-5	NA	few	TGTGCTAGTGGCTTGATCGGGGAGGGCAATCAGCCCCAGCATTTT	CASGLIGEGNQPQHF
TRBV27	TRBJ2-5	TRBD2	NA	TGTGCCAGCAGTACCTCCGGGACTAGCGGGGCAGAGACCCAGTACTTC	CASSTSGTSGAETQYF
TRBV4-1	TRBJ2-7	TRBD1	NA	TGCGCCAGCAGCGTGGACAGGGTCTACGAGCAGTACTTC	CASSVDRVYEQYF
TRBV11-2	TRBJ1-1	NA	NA	TGTGCCAGCACTTCGTTACGCGGGGGCACTGAAGCTTTCTTT	CASTSLRGGTEAFF
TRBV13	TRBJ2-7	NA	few	TGTGCCAGCAGCTTAGGGGGCGGGGCAGCAGGGCAGTACTTC	CASSLGGGAAGQYF
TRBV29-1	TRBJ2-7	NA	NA	TGCAGCGTTCGGGGTGGGCCCTACGAGCAGTACTTC	CSVRGGPYEQYF
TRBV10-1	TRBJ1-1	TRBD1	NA	TGCGCCAGCAGTGAGTCGGGGACAGGGGGCCTGTCGGACACTGAAGCTTTCTTT	CASSESGTGGLSDTEAFF
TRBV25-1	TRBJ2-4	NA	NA	TGTGCCAGCATGGGCTGGAACAGACCCAACATTCAGTACTTC	CASMGWNRPNIQYF
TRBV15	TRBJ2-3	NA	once	TGTGCCACCAGCAGAGATCCGAGCACGGATACGCAGTATTTT	CATSRDPSTDTQYF
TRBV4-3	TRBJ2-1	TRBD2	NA	TGCGCCAGCAGCCAAGCTTCTAGCGGGATACTAAATGAGCAGTTCTTC	CASSQASSGILNEQFF
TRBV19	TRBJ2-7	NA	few	TGTGCCAGTTCGCCCAGGGTGTCCTCCTACGAGCAGTACTTC	CASSPRVSSYEQYF
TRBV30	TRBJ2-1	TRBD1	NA	TGTGCCTGGACCGCCACGACAGGGGGCGCTGAGCAGTTCTTC	CAWTATTGGAEQFF
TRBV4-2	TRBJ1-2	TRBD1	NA	TGTGCCAGCAGCCGCACAGGGGGGAGAGATGGCTACACCTTC	CASSRTGGRDGYTF
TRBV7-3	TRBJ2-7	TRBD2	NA	TGTGCCAGCAGCTTAACAGCGGGAGCTACCTACGAGCAGTACTTC	CASSLTAGATYEQYF
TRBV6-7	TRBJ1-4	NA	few	TGTGCCAGCAGTTACTTAGAAAAACTGTTTTTT	CASSYLEKLFF
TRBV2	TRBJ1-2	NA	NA	TGTGCCAGCAGTGAGGGCAGAACTTATAGTGGCTACACCTTC	CASSEGRTYSGYTF
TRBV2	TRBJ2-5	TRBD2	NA	TGTGCCAGCAGTGACTACGCGGGGGGGCGGGAGACCCAGTACTTC	CASSDYAGGRETQYF
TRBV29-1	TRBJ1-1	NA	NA	TGCAGCGTTGAAAACAGCATGAACACTGAAGCTTTCTTT	CSVENSMNTEAFF
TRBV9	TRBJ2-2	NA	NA	TGTGCCAGCAGCCCTAGAATGAACACCGGGGAGCTGTTTTTT	CASSPRMNTGELFF
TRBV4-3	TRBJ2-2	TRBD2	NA	TGCGCCAGCAGCCAATTAGCGGGCCTGAACACCGGGGAGCTGTTTTTT	CASSQLAGLNTGELFF